These T cell receptor beta chains were read from a single sample in a study of blood T cell repertoires in COVID-19. Some clones are missing from TCRdb's copy, which holds only in-frame ones; the method was immunoSEQ multiplex PCR. Of around 150,000 clones detected, 70% to 85% appear once; the ten largest clones hold approximately 22%. Sequencing was performed on peripheral blood. Receptor source: an elderly woman with acute or convalescent COVID-19. Both conserved end residues are part of each CDR3. The order of the fields is CDR3 DNA, CDR3 protein, CDR3 length, D gene, clone size, J gene, V gene. The D gene is left open where the match is weak. A clone size is listed for some rows: how often the clone was seen (once, few, many), or a class if it is expanded.

TGTGCCAGCAGCTTAGCGGGGGGTAGGGTCGGTAGGACCGGGGAGCTGTTTTTT CASSLAGGRVGRTGELFF 18 - - TRBJ2-2 TRBV7-8
TGTGCCAGTAGTATAGGTTTCCTAGGACAGGGTCGAAATCAGCCCCAGCATTTT CASSIGFLGQGRNQPQHF 18 TRBD1 - TRBJ1-5 TRBV19
TGTGCCAGCTCCAACCCCGGGGGGTTAACTGAAGCTTTCTTT CASSNPGGLTEAFF 14 - - TRBJ1-1 TRBV18
TGTGCCAGCACTCAGGGGTCGGGCAATCAGCCCCAGCATTTT CASTQGSGNQPQHF 14 - - TRBJ1-5 TRBV6-5
TGCGCCAGCAGCCCAGGGACAGGGTACGGCTATGGCTACACCTTC CASSPGTGYGYGYTF 15 TRBD1 - TRBJ1-2 TRBV5-1
TGTGCCAGCAGCCCGGGAAGGAACACTGAAGCTTTCTTT CASSPGRNTEAFF 13 - - TRBJ1-1 TRBV11-2
TGTGCCTGCAGAGGGACTTACAATGAAAAACTGTTTTTT CACRGTYNEKLFF 13 - - TRBJ1-4 TRBV30
TGCGCCAGCAGCTTGGGATCAGGGTTGGACTATGGCTACACCTTC CASSLGSGLDYGYTF 15 - - TRBJ1-2 TRBV5-1
TGTGCCAGCAAGGGACTAGCTTACGACGAGCAGTACTTC CASKGLAYDEQYF 13 TRBD2 - TRBJ2-7 TRBV12-3/TRBV12-4
TGTGCCAGCAGCCCGACTGGGACACGGGCCCAGTACTTC CASSPTGTRAQYF 13 - - TRBJ2-5 TRBV3-1/TRBV3-2
TGTGCCAGCAGTCTGTTTACAGATACGCAGTATTTT CASSLFTDTQYF 12 - - TRBJ2-3 TRBV11-2
TGTGCCGTACTAGCGGCCTCTTACAATGAGCAGTTCTTC CAVLAASYNEQFF 13 TRBD2 - TRBJ2-1 TRBV3-1/TRBV3-2
TGTGCCAGTAGTATAGGGACGGACAGGGAAAGATACACCATATATTTT CASSIGTDRERYTIYF 16 TRBD1 - TRBJ1-3 TRBV19
TGTGCCATCAGTGCGGGAGTCGGGGCCGGGGAGCTGTTTTTT CAISAGVGAGELFF 14 - - TRBJ2-2 TRBV10-3
TGTGCCTGGAGTGTAAATGGGGAGACTGAAGCTTTCTTT CAWSVNGETEAFF 13 - - TRBJ1-1 TRBV30
TGCGCCAGCAGCTTGGCCGGAGGCAGGGGGAATGAAAAACTGTTTTTT CASSLAGGRGNEKLFF 16 TRBD1 - TRBJ1-4 TRBV5-1
TGCGCCAGCAGCCAATTAGCGACAGGGCTTGCCCATGGCTACACCTTC CASSQLATGLAHGYTF 16 TRBD1 - TRBJ1-2 TRBV4-1
TGTGCCGACAGAAGGGGGAAGGGGAACTGGTACCAAGAGACCCAGTACTTC CADRRGKGNWYQETQYF 17 - - TRBJ2-5 TRBV11-2
TGTGCCTGGAGCGTAGGAGGGACTCTTAACACTGAAGCTTTCTTT CAWSVGGTLNTEAFF 15 - - TRBJ1-1 TRBV30
TGCGCCAGCAGCGTTAGCGGGAGGGCCCTTGTCGGGGAGACCCAGTACTTC CASSVSGRALVGETQYF 17 TRBD2 - TRBJ2-5 TRBV5-1
TGTGCCAGCAGCTTAAGCGCCGGGACTCCCTACAATGAGCAGTTCTTC CASSLSAGTPYNEQFF 16 - - TRBJ2-1 TRBV7-2
TGTGCCAGTAGTGCCTCAGGGGTAGCCCTCTACGAGCAGTACTTC CASSASGVALYEQYF 15 - - TRBJ2-7 TRBV19
TGTGCCTGGAGTTACGATTTGGGGGGTCAGCCCCAGCATTTT CAWSYDLGGQPQHF 14 - once TRBJ1-5 TRBV30
TGTGCTAGTGGTTTGGGGGAGGTCAACAATGAGCAGTTCTTC CASGLGEVNNEQFF 14 - - TRBJ2-1 TRBV12-5
TGTGCCTGGAGCCCCCGGGGTGAGCAGTTCTTC CAWSPRGEQFF 11 - - TRBJ2-1 TRBV30
TGTGCCAGCAAATATGGACAGGGAAACTATGGCTACACCTTC CASKYGQGNYGYTF 14 TRBD1 - TRBJ1-2 TRBV18
TGTGCCACCGGGTACAGCACAGATACGCAGTATTTT CATGYSTDTQYF 12 - - TRBJ2-3 TRBV12-3/TRBV12-4
TGTGCCAGCAGCCAAGGAGACAGGGCTGGGGCCAACGTCCTGACTTTC CASSQGDRAGANVLTF 16 TRBD1 - TRBJ2-6 TRBV3-1/TRBV3-2
TGCGCCAGCAGTTACACAGGGCACTCTAACTATGGCTACACCTTC CASSYTGHSNYGYTF 15 - - TRBJ1-2 TRBV4-3
TGTGCCAGCAGTGAAATACAGGGACAGGGAATATACAATGAGCAGTTCTTC CASSEIQGQGIYNEQFF 17 TRBD1 few TRBJ2-1 TRBV25-1
TGTGCCAGCTCACCTACAGGGGCGAACGGAAACACCATATATTTT CASSPTGANGNTIYF 15 TRBD1 once TRBJ1-3 TRBV18
TGCAGTGCTAGTTCGCCGGGACAGGCAACCACCGGGGAGCTGTTTTTT CSASSPGQATTGELFF 16 TRBD1 - TRBJ2-2 TRBV20-1
TGTGCCTGGAGTGTACTCAGCCAGGGCCATGGCTACACCTTC CAWSVLSQGHGYTF 14 - - TRBJ1-2 TRBV30
TGTGCCAGCAGTTGGGGGGTTGAAGCTTTCTTT CASSWGVEAFF 11 - once TRBJ1-1 TRBV2
TGTGCCAGTAGTATCATCAGGGGGGATCAGCCCCAGCATTTT CASSIIRGDQPQHF 14 TRBD1 - TRBJ1-5 TRBV19
TGTGCCATCAGGGACAGGGGAGATCATCAGCCCCAGCATTTT CAIRDRGDHQPQHF 14 TRBD1 - TRBJ1-5 TRBV10-3
TGTGCCAGCAACCCGGGACAGGGAAATGAAAAACTGTTTTTT CASNPGQGNEKLFF 14 TRBD1 - TRBJ1-4 TRBV7-9
TGTGCCAGTAGTATTGCTAGCGGGACCTACAATGAGCAGTTCTTC CASSIASGTYNEQFF 15 TRBD2 - TRBJ2-1 TRBV19
TGTGCCAGCAGCTTCCGGGACAATCAGCCCCAGCATTTT CASSFRDNQPQHF 13 - - TRBJ1-5 TRBV7-2
TGTGCCAGCAGTGACCAGACAGGGCTAATGGCTGAAGCTTTCTTT CASSDQTGLMAEAFF 15 TRBD1 few TRBJ1-1 TRBV2
TGTGCCAGCAGCTTGGAGCTAGCGGCAGTCTACGAGCAGTACTTC CASSLELAAVYEQYF 15 TRBD2 - TRBJ2-7 TRBV5-6
TGTGCCAGCTCACCGACCACCGGGACTGGCCAGGGGGCTAATGAGCAGTTCTTC CASSPTTGTGQGANEQFF 18 TRBD1 - TRBJ2-1 TRBV18
TGTGCCAGCAGCCCAAATAGCGGGACTCGCTCCTACGAGCAGTACTTC CASSPNSGTRSYEQYF 16 TRBD2 - TRBJ2-7 TRBV7-8
TGTGCCTGGAGTGTACGGCCCCTCCAGGCTGGGCGTTACAATGAGCAGTTCTTC CAWSVRPLQAGRYNEQFF 18 - - TRBJ2-1 TRBV30
TGTGCCAGCAGTGACCGCCAAGGCAGGGTCGCGCAGCCCCAGCATTTT CASSDRQGRVAQPQHF 16 - - TRBJ1-5 TRBV2
TGTGCCAGCTCACCACGGACTAGCTCCTACGAGCAGTACTTC CASSPRTSSYEQYF 14 TRBD2 - TRBJ2-7 TRBV18
TGTGCCAGCAGCCCTAAGACAGGGGAAAGCTACGAGCAGTACTTC CASSPKTGESYEQYF 15 TRBD1 - TRBJ2-7 TRBV9
TGTGCCTGGAGTGGACAGTTCTCTGGGGCCAACGTCCTGACTTTC CAWSGQFSGANVLTF 15 - few TRBJ2-6 TRBV30
TGTGCTAGTGGTTTGTATGACGGGTCACGGAGGGGCTACACCTTC CASGLYDGSRRGYTF 15 - - TRBJ1-2 TRBV12-5
TGTGCCAGCAGTTTGGGCCCCTTAACGCAAGCTTTCTTT CASSLGPLTQAFF 13 - - TRBJ1-1 TRBV27
TGTGCCAGCAGTTACACAGGAAACACTGAAGCTTTCTTT CASSYTGNTEAFF 13 - few TRBJ1-1 TRBV6-5